This is a list of T cell receptor beta chains from one sample in a study of cytomegalovirus exposure and HLA in healthy donors. Generated by immunoSEQ multiplex PCR, the TCRdb table keeps only in-frame clones and is missing some. Its clone listing holds 50,000 or so clones. Sequenced sample: PBMCs. These receptors were taken from a middle-aged man in good health and CMV-seropositive. Both conserved end residues are part of each CDR3. The D gene is left open where the match is weak.

TRBV28,TRBJ2-7,-,CASSFRGGHEQYF,TGTGCCAGCAGTTTTAGGGGGGGCCACGAGCAGTACTTC
TRBV6-5,TRBJ2-7,TRBD1,CASSFRDSPYEQYF,TGTGCCAGCAGTTTCCGGGACAGTCCCTACGAGCAGTACTTC
TRBV6-5,TRBJ1-4,-,CASSYSGGEKLFF,TGTGCCAGCAGTTACTCCGGGGGTGAAAAACTGTTTTTT
TRBV6-1,TRBJ1-4,TRBD1,CASSESGGAGEKLFF,TGTGCCAGCAGTGAATCAGGGGGCGCCGGGGAAAAACTGTTTTTT
TRBV5-6,TRBJ1-6,-,CASRKSGSTVSYNSPLHF,TGTGCCAGCAGGAAATCCGGGTCCACCGTGTCCTATAATTCACCCCTCCACTTT
TRBV27,TRBJ1-1,-,CASSYSGEITEAFF,TGTGCCAGCAGTTATTCAGGGGAGATAACTGAAGCTTTCTTT
TRBV27,TRBJ2-1,-,CASSFRPPNEQFF,TGTGCCAGCAGTTTTCGTCCCCCCAATGAGCAGTTCTTC
TRBV4-3,TRBJ1-6,-,CASSQDSGVVNSPLHF,TGCGCCAGCAGCCAAGATTCGGGGGTTGTGAATTCACCCCTCCACTTT
TRBV28,TRBJ2-7,TRBD2,CASSPSGGVYYEQYF,TGTGCCAGCAGTCCCAGTGGGGGGGTCTACTACGAGCAGTACTTC
TRBV2,TRBJ2-2,TRBD2,CASSEVAGGPGELFF,TGTGCCAGCAGTGAAGTCGCGGGGGGGCCCGGGGAGCTGTTTTTT